This T cell receptor (beta chain) is drawn from a study of OX40 agonist ivuxolimab in advanced cancers. Across the whole study: It was ivuxolimab, an agonistic anti-OX40 (CD134) antibody, that patients were treated with. Patients receiving dose escalation had hepatocellular carcinoma, melanoma, renal cell or head and neck cancer. General observations from the study: CD4+ and CD8+ blood T cells expanded clonally by week 6 at 0.1 to 3.0 mg/kg. Clonal expansion in partial responders at 0.1-3.0 mg/kg ranked among the lowest.

As regards this clone: Its antigen remains unknown.

TCRdb's table, derived via immunoSEQ multiplex PCR, lists solely in-frame clones and lacks some. The sample records 95,000 to 150,000 clones, 85% to 95% being singletons. Germline CDR1 reads SEHNR; CDR2 reads FQNEAQ (reference sequence). CDR3 length: 15 residues. V lost 1 base, J lost 3 bases, and 10 bases lay in between. This receptor was obtained from an adult with an advanced solid tumor such as melanoma, head and neck, liver or kidney cancer. J is TRBJ2-1 and V is TRBV7-9, with D uncertain. Sequenced here: CD4+ or CD8+ T cells sorted from blood, sampled in a trial of the OX40 agonist ivuxolimab. The CDR3 nucleotides read TGTGCCAGCAGCTTAGGACTCCGCGGCTACAATGAGCAGTTCTTC. It encodes CASSLGLRGYNEQFF.